These T cell receptor beta chains were read from a single sample in a study of blood T cell repertoires in COVID-19. Assay used: immunoSEQ multiplex PCR; TCRdb lists only in-frame clones, some missing. The data contain 200,000 to 250,000 clones, about four fifths of them singletons. Sequenced: PBMCs or T cells enriched from blood (not recorded which). Receptors were obtained from a woman between 40 and 55 years old who had recovered from COVID-19. The CDR3 runs from the conserved cysteine through the conserved F or W. Fields, in order: D gene, V gene, J gene, clone size, CDR3 protein, CDR3 DNA. The D gene is left open where the match is weak. Only some rows state a clone size, as once, few, many or a class for expanded clones.

>.|TRBV24-1|TRBJ2-1|once
CATSDSGRGGVDEQFF
TGTGCCACCAGTGATTCGGGCCGGGGTGGGGTCGATGAGCAGTTCTTC
>TRBD2|TRBV5-1|TRBJ2-7|.
CASSTILAGPREQYF
TGCGCCAGCAGCACGATACTAGCGGGACCAAGGGAGCAGTACTTC
>.|TRBV5-1|TRBJ1-2|.
CASSGTWSTGYTF
TGCGCCAGCAGCGGGACATGGTCAACGGGCTACACCTTC
>.|TRBV6-4|TRBJ1-5|.
CASSEYRIRGIPYSNQPQHF
TGTGCCAGCAGTGAATACAGAATTAGGGGGATCCCTTATAGCAATCAGCCCCAGCATTTT
>.|TRBV6-5|TRBJ2-5|.
CASRQGRETQYF
TGTGCCAGCAGACAGGGAAGAGAGACCCAGTACTTC
>TRBD1|TRBV19|TRBJ1-2|.
CASSNQGAYNYGYTF
TGTGCCAGTAGTAATCAGGGGGCCTATAACTATGGCTACACCTTC
>TRBD1|TRBV23-1|TRBJ1-3|.
CASAVTRDRVSQGSGNTIYF
TGCGCCAGCGCCGTTACGCGGGACAGGGTAAGCCAGGGGTCCGGAAACACCATATATTTT
>.|TRBV5-1|TRBJ2-6|.
CASSLALGGGANVLTF
TGCGCCAGCAGCTTGGCGTTGGGAGGTGGGGCCAACGTCCTGACTTTC
>TRBD1|TRBV28|TRBJ2-1|.
CASSPDREWNEQFF
TGTGCCAGCAGTCCAGACAGGGAATGGAATGAGCAGTTCTTC
>.|TRBV7-2|TRBJ1-5|few
CASSAQENQPQHF
TGTGCCAGCAGCGCACAGGAGAATCAGCCCCAGCATTTT
>.|TRBV4-1|TRBJ1-5|.
CASSQEGAVSNQPQHF
TGCGCCAGCAGCCAAGAGGGGGCCGTTAGCAATCAGCCCCAGCATTTT
>.|TRBV28|TRBJ2-7|.
CASSLLRLQYEQYF
TGTGCCAGCAGTTTATTGCGACTACAATACGAGCAGTACTTC
>TRBD1|TRBV5-4|TRBJ2-5|.
CASSLAVTGGETQYF
TGTGCCAGCAGCTTGGCCGTCACAGGGGGAGAGACCCAGTACTTC
>TRBD1|TRBV28|TRBJ1-2|.
CASSGGQANYGYTF
TGTGCCAGCAGTGGGGGACAGGCGAACTATGGCTACACCTTC
>.|TRBV4-1|TRBJ2-7|few
CASSQLGGGVNEQYF
TGCGCCAGCAGCCAGCTTGGCGGGGGCGTTAACGAGCAGTACTTC
>.|TRBV28|TRBJ1-6|.
CASTSDRPLHF
TGTGCCAGCACCTCGGACAGACCCCTCCACTTT
>.|TRBV5-4|TRBJ1-6|.
CASSLRGNSPLHF
TGTGCCAGCAGCTTACGCGGTAATTCACCCCTCCACTTT
>.|TRBV30|TRBJ1-2|.
CAWSILPGERANYGYTF
TGTGCCTGGAGTATCCTCCCGGGGGAGCGAGCTAACTATGGCTACACCTTC
>.|TRBV7-8|TRBJ1-2|.
CASSLRSGGVGYGYTF
TGTGCCAGCAGCCTAAGGAGTGGCGGGGTAGGGTATGGCTACACCTTC
>TRBD1|TRBV19|TRBJ1-5|.
CASSIVGSRTGRHQPQHF
TGTGCCAGTAGTATAGTTGGGAGTCGGACAGGGAGGCATCAGCCCCAGCATTTT